This entry lists 27 T cell receptor beta chains sequenced from one sample in a study of neurological immune-mediated disorders. MiXCR, run by TCRdb on the 5' RACE reads, gives a single entry per CDR3 protein. The data hold under 35,000 distinct CDR3 sequences, with approximately 24% observed a single time. The sequencing sample was made of CD4+ T cells from blood. These receptors all stem from a man aged 50 to 60 with HTLV-1-associated myelopathy (HAM/TSP).

The gene calls are TRBV15 and TRBJ2-3; either TRBD1 or TRBD2 may fit D (5 bases each). Germline V gene lookup returns CDR1 LNHNV and CDR2 YYDKDF (reference sequence). Trimming removed 3 bases at V and 5 bases at J, with 9 bases between. The CDR3 spans 13 residues. In nucleotides, the CDR3 is TGTGCCACCAGCAGGGGGGTCATAGATACGCAGTATTTT. Its protein product is CATSRGVIDTQYF.

This clonotype was observed many times. The chain carries TRBV7-7 and TRBJ2-3, with TRBD1 matching over 9 bases. V lost 6 bases and J lost 4; bases outside the gene matches: 8. Germline loops: CDR1 SSHAT, CDR2 FNYEAQ (reference sequence). The CDR3 totals 15 residues. The CDR3: CASRPGTGPADTQYF. CDR3 bases: TGTGCCAGCAGACCCGGGACAGGGCCGGCAGATACGCAGTATTTT. Full variable domain (rest looked up from reference TRBV7-7 and TRBJ2-3): GAGVSQSPRYKVTKRGQDVTLRCDPISSHATLYWYQQALGQGPEFLTYFNYEAQPDKSGLPSDRFSAERPEGSISTLTIQRTEQRDSAMYRCASRPGTGPADTQYFGPGTRLTVL.

This clonotype was observed many times. This chain links TRBV5-1 with TRBJ2-4, with D perhaps TRBD1 (6 bases). The CDR3 consists of 13 residues. CDR1 and CDR2 (germline): SGHRS, YFSETQ. Trimming shortened V by 0 bases and J by 5 bases, and 6 bases separated the two germline ends. The CDR3 DNA follows: TGCGCCAGCAGCTTGGGGACAGAAAACATTCAGTACTTC. Its protein product is CASSLGTENIQYF.

This clonotype occurred many times. The chain joins TRBV20-1 to TRBJ2-5; 10 bases align to TRBD1. The V and J ends lost 0 bases and 5 bases, in that order; junction bases with no gene match: 6. This CDR3 region has 15 residues. CDR1 is DFQATT, CDR2 SNEGSKA, per germline (reference sequence). The CDR3 DNA reads TGCAGTGCTAGAGACCCGGGACAGGGGATGGAGACCCAGTACTTC. Amino acids: CSARDPGQGMETQYF.

Many counts were recorded for this clonotype. The genes are TRBV29-1 and TRBJ1-3, with no clear D. The CDR3 is made up of 14 amino acids. V was pared by 6 bases and J by 0 bases, with 12 bases between. CDR1 SQVTM and CDR2 ANQGSEA come from the germline V gene. This chain's CDR3 is CSVGNSLSGNTIYF. The CDR3 region has the DNA TGCAGCGTGGGAAACAGCCTCTCTGGAAACACCATATATTTT.

The table lists this clonotype with many counts. CDR3 residues: CASSYSRQGNSPLHF. The CDR3 region has the DNA TGTGCCAGCAGTTACTCGAGACAGGGTAATTCACCCCTCCACTTT. The rearrangement links TRBV6-5 to TRBJ1-6, with 7 bases lining up with TRBD1. From germline, CDR1 is MNHEY and CDR2 SVGAGI. J was trimmed by 6 bases and V by 0 bases; bases with no gene match: 2. The CDR3 is 15 amino acids.

This clonotype was recorded many times. The V and J genes are TRBV20-1 and TRBJ1-2; unclear D gene. Trimming removed 0 bases at V and 6 bases at J, with 8 bases between. Germline CDR1 is DFQATT and CDR2 is SNEGSKA (reference sequence). The CDR3 consists of 12 residues. The CDR3 here is CSARENRHGYTF. CDR3 coding DNA: TGCAGTGCTAGAGAGAACCGCCATGGCTACACCTTC.

Ten or more counts support this clonotype. This chain links TRBV14 with TRBJ2-1; 7 nucleotides align to TRBD1. V lost 4 bases, J lost 4 bases, and 7 bases stayed unmatched. Germline CDR1 is SGHDN and CDR2 is FVKESK. The CDR3 length is 15 residues. The CDR3 DNA sequence: TGTGCCAGCAGCCCCTTAGGGACAGTTTACAATGAGCAGTTCTTC. It is translated as CASSPLGTVYNEQFF.

The chain employs TRBV5-1 and TRBJ1-1; no reliable D call. CDR3 length equals 14 residues. In germline, CDR1 is SGHRS, CDR2 YFSETQ. The germline V and J ends were trimmed by 2 bases and 1 base, with 9 bases remaining between them. The CDR3 sequence is CASSFSGSNTEAFF. In DNA, the CDR3 is TGCGCCAGCAGCTTTTCAGGCTCGAACACTGAAGCTTTCTTT. The whole variable domain, filled in from reference TRBV5-1 and TRBJ1-1, reads KAGVTQTPRYLIKTRGQQVTLSCSPISGHRSVSWYQQTPGQGLQFLFEYFSETQRNKGNFPGRFSGRQFSNSRSEMNVSTLELGDSALYLCASSFSGSNTEAFFGQGTRLTVV.

This clonotype was recorded many times. This chain joins TRBV3-1 and TRBJ1-2; D remains unclear. Trimming stripped 1 base from V and 7 bases from J, with 7 bases between. The germline V gene encodes CDR1 LGHDT and CDR2 YNNKEL (reference sequence). This CDR3 contains 12 residues. This CDR3 is CASSQALFGYTF. The CDR3 DNA reads TGTGCCAGCAGCCAAGCCCTTTTTGGCTACACCTTC.

This clonotype is a singleton in its sample. The V and J genes are TRBV7-2 and TRBJ1-1; a weak D match, TRBD1 (5 bases). V dropped 0 bases and J dropped 8 bases, with 10 bases sitting between them. The germline CDR1 and CDR2 sequences are SGHTA and FQGNSA. The CDR3 covers 13 residues. Here the CDR3 reads CASSLAGAMEAFF. The CDR3 DNA follows: TGTGCCAGCAGCTTAGCTGGGGCGATGGAAGCTTTCTTT. Full variable domain (remainder filled in from reference TRBV7-2 and TRBJ1-1): GAGVSQSPSNKVTEKGKDVELRCDPISGHTALYWYRQSLGQGLEFLIYFQGNSAPDKSGLPSDRFSAERTGGSVSTLTIQRTQQEDSAVYLCASSLAGAMEAFFGQGTRLTVV.

This clonotype was detected many times. The chain joins TRBV4-1 to TRBJ1-5; 8 positions match TRBD1. This CDR3 has 17 amino acids. With 1 base clipped from V and 5 bases from J, the junction kept 10 bases outside the gene matches. CDR1 and CDR2 (germline): MGHRA, YSYEKL. CDR3 in amino acids: CASSQAPRQGRHQPQHF. The CDR3 DNA sequence: TGCGCCAGCAGCCAAGCCCCAAGACAGGGGCGGCATCAGCCCCAGCATTTT.

This clonotype has a count of ten or more. This chain uses TRBV29-1 with TRBJ1-1; unclear D gene. Trimming removed 2 bases at V and 0 bases at J, with 4 bases between. There are 12 residues in the CDR3. Germline loops: CDR1 SQVTM, CDR2 ANQGSEA. For the CDR3, the DNA is TGCAGCGTTGAATCGGTGAACACTGAAGCTTTCTTT. Encoded protein: CSVESVNTEAFF.

Ten or more counts support this clonotype. The chain links TRBV28 to TRBJ2-7; no clear D. Per germline, CDR1 MDHEN and CDR2 SYDVKM. This CDR3 spans 15 amino acids. Trimming shortened V by 6 bases and J by 0 bases, and 15 bases separated the two germline ends. In DNA, the CDR3 is TGTGCCAGCAGCATACCGTTGACATCCTCCTACGAGCAGTACTTC. It translates to CASSIPLTSSYEQYF.

This clonotype appeared a single time. The rearrangement uses TRBV14 and TRBJ2-3; D is unresolved. Trimming took 3 bases from V and 7 from J, leaving 8 bases between them. The length of the CDR3 is 12 residues. The germline V gene encodes CDR1 SGHDN and CDR2 FVKESK. This CDR3 reads CASSHSSYTQYF. CDR3 DNA: TGTGCCAGCAGCCACTCCTCATATACGCAGTATTTT.

This clonotype was seen repeatedly, ten times or more. The chain is built from TRBV29-1 and TRBJ2-3; D may correspond to TRBD1 or TRBD2 (6 bases each). Germline V lookup: CDR1 SQVTM, CDR2 ANQGSEA. Trimming removed 1 base from V and 1 base from J, with 12 bases in between. The CDR3 length is 15 residues. The CDR3 DNA is TGCAGCGTTGAAGGTTTGGGGGGCGGCACAGATACGCAGTATTTT. Residues: CSVEGLGGGTDTQYF.

The chain uses TRBV7-9 and TRBJ1-5; D call uncertain. This CDR3 has 14 residues. Germline-derived CDR1 and CDR2 are SEHNR and FQNEAQ (reference sequence). The V end lost 1 base, the J end lost 3 bases, and 7 bases lay between the germline ends. CDR3 in DNA: TGTGCCAGCAGCTTAGGGGGTTTCAATCAGCCCCAGCATTTT. Translating gives CASSLGGFNQPQHF.

This clonotype was seen only once. This chain connects TRBV5-1 to TRBJ1-2; 7 positions agree with TRBD1. The ends lost 3 bases at V and 2 bases at J; junction bases unmatched: 10. The CDR3 contains 16 residues. From germline, CDR1 is SGHRS and CDR2 YFSETQ. CDR3 residues: CASSSGYLTGNYGYTF. CDR3 nucleotides: TGCGCCAGCAGCTCCGGCTACCTGACAGGGAACTATGGCTACACCTTC.

This clonotype was seen many times. The chain couples TRBV20-1 to TRBJ2-2, with 9 bases aligning to TRBD2. The CDR3 consists of 13 residues. After removal of 3 bases from V and 5 bases from J, the junction contained 1 base not matched to a gene. Looked up from germline, CDR1 is DFQATT and CDR2 is SNEGSKA (reference sequence). The CDR3 bases are TGCAGTGCTAGCCTAGCGGGAACCGGGGAGCTGTTTTTT. This encodes CSASLAGTGELFF.

Ten or more counts support this clonotype. This chain connects TRBV7-2 to TRBJ2-1, with 7 bases aligning to TRBD2. The CDR3 loop spans 18 amino acids. The junction had 10 bases not matched to a gene; V was cut back by 1 base and J by 1 base. Germline CDR1 reads SGHTA; CDR2 reads FQGNSA. This CDR3 is CASSLEGRGIRSYNEQFF. The DNA for the CDR3 is TGTGCCAGCAGCTTAGAGGGGAGGGGTATTAGGTCCTACAATGAGCAGTTCTTC.

This clonotype came up many times. The J gene is TRBJ1-1, the V gene TRBV20-1, with D uncertain. CDR1 DFQATT and CDR2 SNEGSKA come from the germline V gene (reference sequence). The CDR3 consists of 16 residues. Trimming left V 0 bases short and J 4 bases short, with 18 bases between. The CDR3 here is CSARDRRPGGSTEAFF. In nucleotides, the CDR3 is TGCAGTGCTAGAGATCGGAGGCCAGGAGGTAGCACTGAAGCTTTCTTT.

At least ten counts were recorded for this clonotype. The chain is built from TRBV5-1 and TRBJ2-7; 9 bases agree with TRBD2. The CDR3 extends over 16 amino acids. After removal of 4 bases from V and 0 bases from J, the junction contained 8 bases not matched to a gene. Germline V gene lookup returns CDR1 SGHRS and CDR2 YFSETQ. The CDR3 reads CASSLRSGRSSYEQYF. DNA of the CDR3: TGCGCCAGCAGCCTTCGGAGCGGGAGGAGCTCCTACGAGCAGTACTTC. Combining the CDR3 with reference TRBV5-1 and TRBJ2-7 gives the whole variable domain KAGVTQTPRYLIKTRGQQVTLSCSPISGHRSVSWYQQTPGQGLQFLFEYFSETQRNKGNFPGRFSGRQFSNSRSEMNVSTLELGDSALYLCASSLRSGRSSYEQYFGPGTRLTVT.

The chain links TRBV5-1 to TRBJ2-1; possibly TRBD1 for D (6 bases). V gave up 2 bases and J gave up 2 bases, with 11 bases separating them. Germline CDR1 SGHRS, CDR2 YFSETQ. This CDR3 region has 15 residues. For the CDR3, the DNA is TGCGCCAGCAGCTTCCAGGGGAACACCTACAATGAGCAGTTCTTC. It codes for CASSFQGNTYNEQFF.

This clonotype is categorized as medium-sized. The chain couples TRBV9 to TRBJ2-3; D unresolved. Trimming pared 0 bases from V and 0 bases from J, leaving 8 bases between. The CDR3 length is 15 residues. Germline CDR1 and CDR2: SGDLS and YYNGEE. The chain's CDR3 is CASSVAKSSTDTQYF. The CDR3, as DNA: TGTGCCAGCAGCGTAGCCAAATCTAGCACAGATACGCAGTATTTT.

This clonotype was picked up many times. The chain joins TRBV20-1 to TRBJ2-7; D might be TRBD2 (6 bases). The V end was cut by 0 bases, the J end by 3 bases, with 6 bases between. Germline loops: CDR1 DFQATT, CDR2 SNEGSKA (reference sequence). The CDR3 is made up of 12 amino acids. The CDR3 reads CSAREGGYEQYF. CDR3 coding DNA: TGCAGTGCTAGAGAGGGGGGCTACGAGCAGTACTTC.

This clonotype was counted many times. The J gene is TRBJ1-2, the V gene TRBV29-1; D unclear. The CDR3 is 10 amino acids. Germline loops: CDR1 SQVTM, CDR2 ANQGSEA. Trimming removed 5 bases from V and 6 bases from J, with 7 bases in between. CDR3 bases: TGCAGCGTTTCACGGGATGGCTACACCTTC. Translating gives CSVSRDGYTF.

This clonotype was seen once. Possible read error: a much larger clone is one base away. The V call is TRBV9, the J call TRBJ1-1; TRBD1 is a possible D gene (6 bases). The CDR3 spans 16 residues. Per the germline V gene, CDR1 is SGDLS and CDR2 is YYNGEE. CDR3 region: CASSVGSRGKNTEDFF. CDR3 in DNA: TGTGCCAGCAGCGTAGGCTCCAGGGGAAAGAACACTGAAGATTTCTTT. The full variable domain, completed using reference TRBV9 and TRBJ1-1, is DSGVTQTPKHLITATGQRVTLRCSPRSGDLSVYWYQQSLDQGLQFLIQYYNGEERAKGNILERFSAQQFPDLHSELNLSSLELGDSALYFCASSVGSRGKNTEDFFGQGTRLTVV.